One and the same sample provided the 18 T cell receptor beta chains below, sequenced in a study of blood T cell repertoires in COVID-19. Data came from immunoSEQ multiplex PCR; TCRdb stores just in-frame clones and leaves some out. The top ten hold 2.5% to 3.5% of the sample, which has a few hundred thousand clones, under 90% seen once. Sequenced input: peripheral blood. The receptors originated from a young woman with acute or convalescent COVID-19.

The chain couples TRBV5-6 to TRBJ2-7, with D possibly TRBD1 on 6 matching bases. The CDR3 runs 14 residues. The ends were cut back, 4 bases at V and 2 bases at J, with 13 bases in the middle. Germline CDR1 SGHDT, CDR2 YYEEEE. This CDR3 is CASSGLQGPYEQYF. DNA of the CDR3: TGTGCCAGCAGCGGTTTACAGGGACCCTACGAGCAGTACTTC.

The V call is TRBV9, the J call TRBJ2-1; possible D gene TRBD2, 6 bases. The ends were cut back, 0 bases at V and 2 bases at J, with 24 bases in the middle. Germline CDR1 reads SGDLS; CDR2 reads YYNGEE. This CDR3 has 20 residues. The CDR3 DNA reads as TGTGCCAGCAGCGTAGGTTTGGGGTCCTCCGGGAGAGACACCTACAATGAGCAGTTCTTC. It codes for CASSVGLGSSGRDTYNEQFF.

The genes are TRBV29-1 and TRBJ1-2, with a possible D match to TRBD1 (5 bases). CDR1 SQVTM and CDR2 ANQGSEA come from the germline V gene. V was pared by 7 bases and J by 5 bases, with 14 bases between. The CDR3 runs to 12 residues. The CDR3 loop is CSAERGGYGYTF. CDR3 sequence (DNA): TGCAGCGCCGAGCGGGGGGGGTATGGCTACACCTTC.

The chain links TRBV7-2 to TRBJ1-1; no firm D call. Per germline, CDR1 SGHTA and CDR2 FQGNSA. Trimming took 5 bases from V and 4 from J, leaving 8 bases between them. The CDR3 spans 12 residues. The CDR3, as DNA: TGTGCCAGCAGCGGGAGGATCACTGAAGCTTTCTTT. It yields the protein CASSGRITEAFF.

The chain is built from TRBV27 and TRBJ1-2; D might be TRBD1 (6 bases). The CDR3 consists of 13 residues. The V end was cut by 8 bases, the J end by 4 bases, with 14 bases between. Germline V CDR1 and CDR2: MNHEY, SMNVEV (reference sequence). The CDR3 nucleotides read TGTGCCAGCGGGGCAGGGGAGGGCTATGGCTACACCTTC. This translates into CASGAGEGYGYTF.

This clone was picked up one time. The rearrangement links TRBV30 to TRBJ1-4, with D perhaps matching TRBD1 (5 bases). This CDR3 region has 16 residues. In germline, CDR1 is GTSNPN, CDR2 SVGIG (reference sequence). V shed 6 bases and J shed 0 bases, with 17 bases lying between them. CDR3 sequence reads: CACTWGSAATNEKLFF. As DNA, the CDR3 is TGTGCCTGCACCTGGGGCTCGGCGGCAACTAATGAAAAACTGTTTTTT.

The chain combines TRBV29-1 with TRBJ1-2; TRBD1 agrees at 7 bases. Germline trimming cut 0 bases from V and 4 bases from J; bases unmatched to any gene: 11. This CDR3 has 16 residues. Germline V gene lookup returns CDR1 SQVTM and CDR2 ANQGSEA. CDR3 sequence reads: CSVEDGSTGLGYGYTF. In DNA, the CDR3 is TGCAGCGTTGAAGATGGGTCGACAGGGCTGGGCTATGGCTACACCTTC.

The genes are TRBV30 and TRBJ1-5; D remains unclear. The CDR3 runs to 13 residues. Germline CDR1 and CDR2: GTSNPN and SVGIG (reference sequence). Trimming removed 0 bases at V and 4 bases at J, with 7 bases between. Here the CDR3 reads CAWSVWRNQPQHF. CDR3 in DNA: TGTGCCTGGAGTGTGTGGCGGAATCAGCCCCAGCATTTT.

The chain links TRBV11-3 to TRBJ2-1; 8 nucleotides agree with TRBD1. This CDR3 has 15 residues. Germline values: CDR1 SGHNT, CDR2 YENEEA. V shed 5 bases and J 7 bases; nucleotides not matched to a gene: 10. CDR3 coding DNA: TGTGCCAGCAGCCGTCCGGGACAGGCCATTAATGAGCAGTTCTTC. This codes for CASSRPGQAINEQFF.

This clone came up a few times. The V call is TRBV9, the J call TRBJ1-2; 8 bases map to TRBD1. This CDR3 contains 14 residues. Trimming at V came to 3 bases and at J to 4 bases, leaving 5 bases not matched to a gene. In germline, CDR1 is SGDLS, CDR2 YYNGEE. CDR3 region: CASSASTGGYGYTF. The CDR3 DNA sequence: TGTGCCAGCAGCGCCTCAACAGGGGGCTATGGCTACACCTTC.

The chain has TRBV25-1 and TRBJ2-2, with a weak D call TRBD2 (6 bases). Germline V gene lookup returns CDR1 MGHDK and CDR2 SYGVNS. The CDR3 covers 17 residues. Trimming removed 6 bases at V and 2 bases at J, with 19 bases between. The DNA of the CDR3 is TGTGCCAGCAGCCCCGGCGGGGCGTGGGGAAACACCGGGGAGCTGTTTTTT. Its protein product is CASSPGGAWGNTGELFF.

This sequence joins TRBV6-5 and TRBJ1-4; tentative D call: TRBD1 (6 bases). CDR3 size: 15 residues. Between the trimmed V and J ends, which lost 0 bases and 6 bases, there was a span of 11 bases. Germline V gene data show CDR1 as MNHEY and CDR2 as SVGAGI. The DNA of the CDR3 is TGTGCCAGCAGTTACTCAAGGGGGGGCCATGAAAAACTGTTTTTT. It specifies CASSYSRGGHEKLFF.

The CDR3 coding sequence is TGTGCCAGCAGCGATTTTAGCGGGAGGTCCTACAATGAGCAGTTCTTC. Protein product: CASSDFSGRSYNEQFF. The chain uses TRBV9 and TRBJ2-1; TRBD2 agrees at 10 bases. The CDR3 is 16 amino acids. Looked up from germline, CDR1 is SGDLS and CDR2 is YYNGEE. V lost 3 bases to trimming and J lost 1 base; unmatched junction nucleotides: 4.

This clone appeared a single time. This chain connects TRBV5-6 to TRBJ2-1; 14 bases match TRBD2. Looked up from germline, CDR1 is SGHDT and CDR2 is YYEEEE. Germline trimming cut 5 bases from V and 9 bases from J; bases unmatched to any gene: 1. This CDR3 region has 13 residues. The CDR3 DNA reads as TGTGCCAGCAGGACTAGCGGGAGGGGTGAGCAGTTCTTC. Protein: CASRTSGRGEQFF.

The V and J genes are TRBV5-1 and TRBJ1-4; TRBD1 aligns across 7 bases. The length of the CDR3 is 15 residues. The V gene end was trimmed by 2 bases and the J gene end by 2 bases; junction bases not matched to a gene: 3. Per germline, CDR1 SGHRS and CDR2 YFSETQ. CDR3 sequence: CASSFRQGTNEKLFF. The CDR3, as DNA: TGCGCCAGCAGCTTCCGACAGGGTACTAATGAAAAACTGTTTTTT.

V is TRBV19 and J is TRBJ2-3; TRBD2 is a possible D gene (6 bases). V dropped 7 bases and J dropped 4 bases, with 24 bases sitting between them. The CDR3 totals 17 residues. Germline loops: CDR1 LNHDA, CDR2 SQIVND (reference sequence). The CDR3 DNA follows: TGTGCCAGTACCGAAACACAACTAGCCGGGATTGCAGATACGCAGTATTTT. It encodes CASTETQLAGIADTQYF.

The chain is built from TRBV6-5 and TRBJ2-7, with a tentative D call TRBD2 (6 bases). V was trimmed by 2 bases and J by 2 bases, leaving 16 bases between them. CDR1 MNHEY and CDR2 SVGAGI come from the germline V gene. The CDR3 is made up of 16 amino acids. The CDR3 DNA reads as TGTGCCAGCAGTTACGGGGGGTCGGGAGTGGCCTACGAGCAGTACTTC. It codes for CASSYGGSGVAYEQYF.

This chain joins TRBV9 and TRBJ2-3, with D perhaps matching TRBD2 (6 bases). Germline CDR1 SGDLS, CDR2 YYNGEE. CDR3 length equals 15 residues. V lost 4 bases to trimming and J lost 1 base, with 13 bases between them. CDR3 residues: CASSIGDSRTDTQYF. The CDR3 DNA follows: TGTGCCAGCAGCATCGGGGACTCCCGCACAGATACGCAGTATTTT.